This T cell receptor beta chain was identified during a study of T cell responses to AZD1222 COVID-19 vaccine. Study conclusions and caveats: At baseline, seropositivity was found in only a handful of AZD1222 recipients. Repertoires were sampled only after the peak T cell response.

The CDR3 contains 13 residues. Germline V gene data show CDR1 as MNHEY and CDR2 as SMNVEV (reference sequence). V dropped 5 bases and J dropped 6 bases, with 11 bases sitting between them. As to this clone: Its matching antigen is unknown.

The table came from immunoSEQ multiplex PCR; TCRdb's copy has only in-frame clones and leaves some out. This table holds about 140,000 clones, 85% to 95% found once. Sample: peripheral blood, taken on day 0 of MenACWY control vaccination. The receptor was derived from an adult in good health. The chain has TRBV27 and TRBJ1-3; a possible D gene is TRBD1 (5 bases). CDR3 in DNA: TGTGCCAGCAGTCAGACAGTGGAAAACACCATATATTTT. It yields the protein CASSQTVENTIYF.